Listed below are T cell receptor beta chains from one sample, sequenced in a study of blood T cell repertoires in COVID-19. Sequencing used immunoSEQ multiplex PCR; TCRdb keeps in-frame clones, though not all of them. Seen here are 200,000 or so clones, roughly 84% observed once, and the top ten hold 2% to 2.5%. The sequenced sample consisted of peripheral blood. The receptors were sampled from a man in his forties who had recovered from COVID-19. Each CDR3 is given with its conserved first and last residue. Each record gives: CDR3 protein, J gene, V gene.

CDR3 protein: CATRVSGDTEAFF
J gene: TRBJ1-1
V gene: TRBV19

CDR3 protein: CASSQGTSDEQYF
J gene: TRBJ2-7
V gene: TRBV3-1/TRBV3-2

CDR3 protein: CASMAGDSNTIYF
J gene: TRBJ1-3
V gene: TRBV27

CDR3 protein: CAWVVWTGGATPYEQYF
J gene: TRBJ2-7
V gene: TRBV30

CDR3 protein: CASSFGDRGTLKRGYTF
J gene: TRBJ1-2
V gene: TRBV5-8

CDR3 protein: CASSQDAPGLNSPLHF
J gene: TRBJ1-6
V gene: TRBV4-3

CDR3 protein: CASSLETGGLYGYTF
J gene: TRBJ1-2
V gene: TRBV5-1

CDR3 protein: CASRHTRDSYGYTF
J gene: TRBJ1-2
V gene: TRBV3-1/TRBV3-2

CDR3 protein: CASSLEPGTEAFF
J gene: TRBJ1-1
V gene: TRBV11-3

CDR3 protein: CSASSREHYNEQFF
J gene: TRBJ2-1
V gene: TRBV20-1

CDR3 protein: CASSRTPGVTGELFF
J gene: TRBJ2-2
V gene: TRBV4-3

CDR3 protein: CASRGTSDTYEQYF
J gene: TRBJ2-7
V gene: TRBV6-5

CDR3 protein: CASSPSGTGAQETQYF
J gene: TRBJ2-5
V gene: TRBV19

CDR3 protein: CAISDRGGSGTDTQYF
J gene: TRBJ2-3
V gene: TRBV10-3

CDR3 protein: CASSLDGPPGTGPTGELFF
J gene: TRBJ2-2
V gene: TRBV11-3

CDR3 protein: CASSSKRQGLHYGYTF
J gene: TRBJ1-2
V gene: TRBV19

CDR3 protein: CASNRQGDYNEQFF
J gene: TRBJ2-1
V gene: TRBV9

CDR3 protein: CASSQMLRGGTGEKLFF
J gene: TRBJ1-4
V gene: TRBV3-1/TRBV3-2

CDR3 protein: CASSRGVRYGYTF
J gene: TRBJ1-2
V gene: TRBV19

CDR3 protein: CASSSLGQGHQPQHF
J gene: TRBJ1-5
V gene: TRBV19

CDR3 protein: CASSLARGGYTF
J gene: TRBJ1-2
V gene: TRBV11-2

CDR3 protein: CAISDGTANTEAFF
J gene: TRBJ1-1
V gene: TRBV10-3